This T cell receptor beta chain was found in a study of cytomegalovirus exposure and HLA in healthy donors. Remarks on this clone: The antigen is undetermined. A far larger clone lies a single base away; this is likely a read error. Other DNA sequences from this sample encode an identical CDR3 as well.

The PCR used 60 Vbeta and 13 Jbeta primers. Using immunoSEQ multiplex PCR, the repertoire was profiled, and TCRdb retains in-frame clones only, with some absent. The sample shows about 160,000 clones, approximately 85% of them seen only once. V lost 5 bases, J lost 6 bases, and 5 bases stayed unmatched. The CDR3 contains 15 residues. From germline, CDR1 is SEHNR and CDR2 FQNEAQ (reference sequence). Overall study results and limits: The authors later found HLA-associated TCR beta chains more clonally expanded than equally common others.

Sequencing was done on a sample of PBMCs. The rearrangement uses TRBV7-9 and TRBJ1-4; 11 nucleotides align to TRBD1. The TCR originated in a man aged 18 to 30 in good health and CMV-seropositive. Here the CDR3 DNA reads TGTGCCAGCAGCCAAGGGACAGGGGGGGATGAAAAACTGTTTTTT. Protein: CASSQGTGGDEKLFF.